This T cell receptor beta chain was sequenced during a study of Ad26.COV2.S vaccination and SARS-CoV-2 variants. Study conclusions and caveats: Vaccine and placebo recipients had similar non-spike TCR breadth.

Notes on this clone: Antigen specificity is unknown.

The CDR3 totals 12 residues. V dropped 5 bases and J dropped 5 bases, with 6 bases sitting between them. CDR1 and CDR2 (germline): SGHVS, FQNEAQ. Measured with immunoSEQ multiplex PCR; TCRdb has only the in-frame clones, and not every one. This table holds 410,000 or so clones, 90% found once. This sample's treatment: approximately 18 received Ad26.COV2.S at low or high dose, single or two shots; 5 received placebo; per-sample allocation not given. Sample collection was performed on day 63 after the first vaccine or placebo injection. V gene TRBV7-8 combines with J gene TRBJ2-2; D call uncertain. This clonotype was obtained from a person between 18 and 65 years old who received the Ad26.COV2.S COVID-19 vaccine or a placebo. The sample consisted of peripheral blood, taken in a trial of Ad26.COV2.S vaccine versus placebo. The CDR3 sequence is CASSLHTGELFF. The CDR3 DNA sequence: TGTGCCAGCAGCCTCCATACCGGGGAGCTGTTTTTT.